What follows is one T cell receptor (beta chain) and its context. The source of the sample is a study of tumor-infiltrating lymphocytes in oesophageal squamous cell carcinoma. TCRdb processed the PCR reads anew with MiXCR; each CDR3 protein has one entry. Here the sample spans approximately 20,000 distinct CDR3 sequences, 40% to 50% being singletons. The sample taken for sequencing was esophageal tumor tissue. This TCR derives from a male donor with esophageal squamous cell carcinoma.

CDR3 amino acids: CASSPRRGNEQFF. CDR3 bases: TGTGCCAGCAGCCCCAGGCGTGGCAATGAGCAGTTCTTC. The gene calls are TRBV7-6 and TRBJ2-1; no reliable D call. Trimming cost V 5 bases and J 6 bases, with 11 bases left between them. The CDR3 has 13 residues. Germline V gene data show CDR1 as SGHVS and CDR2 as FNYEAQ.